These 19 T cell receptor beta chains were all obtained from the same sample, sequenced in a study of OX40 agonist ivuxolimab in advanced cancers. Sequencing used immunoSEQ multiplex PCR; TCRdb keeps in-frame clones, though not all of them. The data contain some 60,000 clones, about 90% of them singletons. Source: CD4+ or CD8+ T cells sorted from blood, taken in a trial of the OX40 agonist ivuxolimab. Receptor source: an adult with an advanced solid tumor such as melanoma, head and neck, liver or kidney cancer.

This rearrangement joins TRBV9 to TRBJ2-5, with D unresolved. V lost 3 bases, J lost 1 base, and 10 bases lay in between. Per the germline V gene, CDR1 is SGDLS and CDR2 is YYNGEE. This CDR3 is built from 14 residues. The CDR3 nucleotides read TGTGCCAGCAGCGCGCGGACGACCCAAGAGACCCAGTACTTC. Translating it yields CASSARTTQETQYF.

The chain links TRBV27 to TRBJ2-7; TRBD1 matches at 8 bases. The CDR3 totals 13 residues. Trimming at V came to 8 bases and at J to 0 bases, leaving 3 bases not matched to a gene. Germline V gene data show CDR1 as MNHEY and CDR2 as SMNVEV (reference sequence). CDR3: CASRGQDSYEQYF. Written as DNA, the CDR3 is TGTGCCAGCCGGGGACAGGACTCCTACGAGCAGTACTTC.

This clone was seen a single time. The chain links TRBV5-4 to TRBJ2-2; the D gene is possibly TRBD2 (5 bases). The germline V gene encodes CDR1 SGHNT and CDR2 YYREEE (reference sequence). The CDR3 consists of 15 residues. V lost 5 bases, J lost 1 base, and 12 bases lay in between. This CDR3 is CASSPRAENTGELFF. CDR3 sequence (DNA): TGTGCCAGCAGTCCTAGAGCGGAGAACACCGGGGAGCTGTTTTTT. Full variable domain (rest looked up from reference TRBV5-4 and TRBJ2-2): ETGVTQSPTHLIKTRGQQVTLRCSSQSGHNTVSWYQQALGQGPQFIFQYYREEENGRGNFPPRFSGLQFPNYSSELNVNALELDDSALYLCASSPRAENTGELFFGEGSRLTVL.

The chain is built from TRBV7-3 and TRBJ2-1; D perhaps matches TRBD1 (6 bases). This CDR3 comprises 12 residues. V lost 4 bases and J 7 bases, leaving 8 bases between the germline ends. Germline V gene sequence: CDR1 SGHTA, CDR2 FQGTGA. DNA for the CDR3: TGTGCCAGCAGCTCCACAGGGAATGAGCAGTTCTTC. It yields the protein CASSSTGNEQFF.

V is TRBV14 and J is TRBJ1-2; no firm D call. This CDR3 has 13 residues. V dropped 1 base and J dropped 5 bases, with 8 bases sitting between them. CDR1 is SGHDN, CDR2 FVKESK, per germline. Here the CDR3 DNA reads TGTGCCAGCAGCCAAGTCGGGTTATATGGCTACACCTTC. Its translation: CASSQVGLYGYTF. Using reference TRBV14 and TRBJ1-2 for the parts outside the CDR3, the full variable domain is EAGVTQFPSHSVIEKGQTVTLRCDPISGHDNLYWYRRVMGKEIKFLLHFVKESKQDESGMPNNRFLAERTGGTYSTLKVQPAELEDSGVYFCASSQVGLYGYTFGSGTRLTVV.

This chain links TRBV4-1 with TRBJ1-1; tentative D call: TRBD1 (6 bases). The germline V and J ends were trimmed by 7 bases and 0 bases, with 18 bases remaining between them. This CDR3 region has 16 residues. The V gene's germline CDR1 is MGHRA and CDR2 YSYEKL. CDR3 loop: CASTRGPSVLNTEAFF. The CDR3 region has the DNA TGCGCCAGCACTCGGGGGCCGTCGGTATTGAACACTGAAGCTTTCTTT.

This chain links TRBV9 with TRBJ2-7; unclear D gene. Between the trimmed V and J ends, which lost 0 bases and 5 bases, there was a span of 15 bases. Per the germline V gene, CDR1 is SGDLS and CDR2 is YYNGEE. This CDR3 contains 15 residues. The chain's CDR3 is CASSVDPNGRNEQYF. The CDR3 DNA sequence: TGTGCCAGCAGCGTAGACCCGAACGGGCGGAACGAGCAGTACTTC.

The rearrangement joins TRBV18 to TRBJ2-7, with TRBD2 identical over 16 bases. J lost 7 bases, V lost 0 bases, and 3 bases had no gene match. Per germline, CDR1 KGHSH and CDR2 LQKENI. The CDR3 covers 16 residues. CDR3 loop: CASSPPGLAGGQEQYF. As DNA, the CDR3 is TGTGCCAGCTCACCACCGGGACTAGCGGGAGGGCAAGAGCAGTACTTC.

This chain links TRBV28 with TRBJ1-4; 8 bases map to TRBD1. CDR1 and CDR2 (germline): MDHEN, SYDVKM. The trim removed 8 bases at V and 2 bases at J, leaving 4 bases unmatched. CDR3 length: 14 amino acids. The CDR3 coding sequence is TGTGCCAGCTGCACAGGGGGTACTAATGAAAAACTGTTTTTT. This sequence encodes CASCTGGTNEKLFF.

The J gene is TRBJ2-3, the V gene TRBV6-1, with a tentative D call TRBD1 (5 bases). The germline V gene encodes CDR1 MNHNS and CDR2 SASEGT. V shed 8 bases and J shed 3 bases, with 12 bases lying between them. The CDR3 contains 13 residues. CDR3 amino acids: CASRPQATDTQYF. In nucleotides, the CDR3 is TGTGCCAGCCGACCACAGGCTACAGATACGCAGTATTTT.

This chain connects TRBV7-3 to TRBJ2-3; D may be TRBD2 (5 bases). CDR1 SGHTA and CDR2 FQGTGA come from the germline V gene. The CDR3 loop spans 15 amino acids. Trimming pared 3 bases from V and 2 bases from J, leaving 12 bases between. CDR3 in amino acids: CASSFLAGTTDTQYF. In DNA, the CDR3 is TGTGCCAGCAGCTTTCTCGCGGGTACCACAGATACGCAGTATTTT. The variable domain in full, completed from reference TRBV7-3 and TRBJ2-3, reads GAGVSQTPSNKVTEKGKYVELRCDPISGHTALYWYRQSLGQGPEFLIYFQGTGAADDSGLPNDRFFAVRPEGSVSTLKIQRTERGDSAVYLCASSFLAGTTDTQYFGPGTRLTVL.

The chain couples TRBV19 to TRBJ2-1, with 10 bases matching TRBD1. CDR3 length equals 14 residues. V lost 6 bases to trimming and J lost 5 bases; unmatched junction nucleotides: 4. The germline gives CDR1 LNHDA, CDR2 SQIVND (reference sequence). In DNA form, the CDR3 reads TGTGCCAGTAGCCGACAGGGGGCTCACAATGAGCAGTTCTTC. It translates to CASSRQGAHNEQFF.

The V and J genes are TRBV10-3 and TRBJ1-1; the D gene is possibly TRBD1 (6 bases). Germline CDR1 reads ENHRY; CDR2 reads SYGVKD. The CDR3 runs to 12 residues. Trimming left V 8 bases short and J 1 base short, with 8 bases between. The CDR3 reads CAIGRGNTEAFF. The CDR3 DNA reads TGTGCCATCGGCAGGGGGAACACTGAAGCTTTCTTT.

The chain combines TRBV7-9 with TRBJ1-6; TRBD1 matches 9 bases. V dropped 1 base and J dropped 9; count of bases not matched to a gene: 4. The CDR3 is made up of 15 amino acids. Germline V CDR1 and CDR2: SEHNR, FQNEAQ (reference sequence). The CDR3 spells CASSLGQGVGSPLHF. The CDR3 DNA follows: TGTGCCAGCAGCTTAGGACAGGGGGTGGGTTCACCCCTCCACTTT. Looking up the rest from reference TRBV7-9 and TRBJ1-6 gives the full variable domain: DTGVSQNPRHKITKRGQNVTFRCDPISEHNRLYWYRQTLGQGPEFLTYFQNEAQLEKSRLLSDRFSAERPKGSFSTLEIQRTEQGDSAMYLCASSLGQGVGSPLHFGNGTRLTVT.

This sequence joins TRBV2 and TRBJ2-2; D remains unclear. The V end lost 6 bases, the J end lost 10 bases, and 12 bases lay between the germline ends. Germline lookup yields CDR1 SNHLY and CDR2 FYNNEI. The CDR3 totals 12 residues. The CDR3 reads CASRATVTELFF. DNA of the CDR3: TGTGCCAGCAGGGCGACTGTTACGGAGCTGTTTTTT.

This chain uses TRBV18 with TRBJ2-2; D is uncertain. The CDR3 length is 17 residues. CDR1 is KGHSH and CDR2 is LQKENI in the germline V gene. V was shortened by 2 bases and J by 0 bases, with 13 bases between the two germline ends. The CDR3: CASSPLRHGPNTGELFF. The CDR3 region has the DNA TGTGCCAGCTCACCATTGCGGCACGGCCCGAACACCGGGGAGCTGTTTTTT.

The rearrangement links TRBV4-2 to TRBJ1-2; no reliable D call. Trimming pared 8 bases from V and 5 bases from J, leaving 9 bases between. This CDR3 has 11 residues. The germline gives CDR1 LGHNA, CDR2 YNFKEQ. The CDR3 reads CASGGGYGYTF. DNA of the CDR3: TGTGCCAGCGGAGGAGGGTATGGCTACACCTTC.

V is TRBV15 and J is TRBJ1-4; D not resolved. V lost 0 bases and J lost 0, with 5 bases in between. The CDR3 runs 15 residues. Germline V lookup: CDR1 LNHNV, CDR2 YYDKDF (reference sequence). CDR3 in amino acids: CATSRDPATNEKLFF. CDR3 bases: TGTGCCACCAGCAGAGATCCAGCAACTAATGAAAAACTGTTTTTT.

V is TRBV7-2 and J is TRBJ2-7, with 7 bases matching TRBD1. Trimming cost V 5 bases and J 5 bases; bases outside gene matches: 12. Germline lookup yields CDR1 SGHTA and CDR2 FQGNSA. This CDR3 has 15 amino acids. This CDR3 is CASSPRVTGSNEQYF. As DNA, the CDR3 is TGTGCCAGCAGCCCCCGGGTGACAGGGAGTAACGAGCAGTACTTC.